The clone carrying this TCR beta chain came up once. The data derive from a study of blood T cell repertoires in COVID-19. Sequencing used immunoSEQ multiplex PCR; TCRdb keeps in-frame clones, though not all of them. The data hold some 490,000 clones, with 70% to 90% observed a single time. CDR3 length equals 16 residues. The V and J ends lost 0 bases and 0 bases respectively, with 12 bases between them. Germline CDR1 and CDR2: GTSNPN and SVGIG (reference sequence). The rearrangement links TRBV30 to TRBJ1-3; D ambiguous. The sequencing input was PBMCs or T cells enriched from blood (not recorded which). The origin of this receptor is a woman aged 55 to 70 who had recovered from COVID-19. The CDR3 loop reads CAWSVKTAVSGNTIYF. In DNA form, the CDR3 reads TGTGCCTGGAGTGTTAAAACGGCGGTCTCTGGAAACACCATATATTTT. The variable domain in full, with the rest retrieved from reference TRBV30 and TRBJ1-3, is SQTIHQWPATLVQPVGSPLSLECTVEGTSNPNLYWYRQAAGRGLQLLFYSVGIGQISSEVPQNLSASRPQDRQFILSSKKLLLSDSGFYLCAWSVKTAVSGNTIYFGEGSWLTVV.